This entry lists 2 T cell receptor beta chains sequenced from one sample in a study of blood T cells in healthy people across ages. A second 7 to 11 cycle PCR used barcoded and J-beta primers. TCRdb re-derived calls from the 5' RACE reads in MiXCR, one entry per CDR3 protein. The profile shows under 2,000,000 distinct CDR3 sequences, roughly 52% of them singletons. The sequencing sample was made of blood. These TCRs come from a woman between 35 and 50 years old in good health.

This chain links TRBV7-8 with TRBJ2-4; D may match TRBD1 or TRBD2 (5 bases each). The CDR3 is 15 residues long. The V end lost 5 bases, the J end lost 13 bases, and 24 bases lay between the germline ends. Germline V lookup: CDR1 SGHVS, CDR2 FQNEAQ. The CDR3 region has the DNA TGTGCCAGCAGCCCAACCGGGACCTCAAGCGATGAGCAGTACTTC. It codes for CASSPTGTSSDEQYF.

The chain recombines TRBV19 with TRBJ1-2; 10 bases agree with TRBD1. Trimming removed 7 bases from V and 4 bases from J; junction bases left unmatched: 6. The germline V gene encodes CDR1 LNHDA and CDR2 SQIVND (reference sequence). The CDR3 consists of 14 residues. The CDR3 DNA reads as TGTGCCAGTACTGCGGACAGGGGGTCCTATGGCTACACCTTC. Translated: CASTADRGSYGYTF.